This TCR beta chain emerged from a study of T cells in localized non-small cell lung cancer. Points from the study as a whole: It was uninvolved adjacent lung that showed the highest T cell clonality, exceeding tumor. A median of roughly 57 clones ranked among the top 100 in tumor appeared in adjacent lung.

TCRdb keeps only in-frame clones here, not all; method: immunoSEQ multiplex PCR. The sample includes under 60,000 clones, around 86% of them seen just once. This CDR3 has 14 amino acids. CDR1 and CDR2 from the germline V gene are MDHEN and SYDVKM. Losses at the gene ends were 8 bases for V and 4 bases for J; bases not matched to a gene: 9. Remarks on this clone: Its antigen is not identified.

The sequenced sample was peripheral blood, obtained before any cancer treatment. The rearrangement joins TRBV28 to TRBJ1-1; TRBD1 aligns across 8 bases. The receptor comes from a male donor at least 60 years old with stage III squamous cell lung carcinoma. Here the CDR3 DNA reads TGTGCCAGCCTTACCTTACAGGGGGGCACTGAAGCTTTCTTT. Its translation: CASLTLQGGTEAFF.